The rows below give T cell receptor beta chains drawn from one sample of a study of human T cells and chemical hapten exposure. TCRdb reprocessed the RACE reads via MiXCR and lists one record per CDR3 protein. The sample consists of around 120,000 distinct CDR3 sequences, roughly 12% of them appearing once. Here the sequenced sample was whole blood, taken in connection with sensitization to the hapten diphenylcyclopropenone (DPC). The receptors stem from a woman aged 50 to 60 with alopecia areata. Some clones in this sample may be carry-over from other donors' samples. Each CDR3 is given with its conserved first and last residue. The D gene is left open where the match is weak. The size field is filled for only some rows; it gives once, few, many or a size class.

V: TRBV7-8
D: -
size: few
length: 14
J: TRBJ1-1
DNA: TGTGCCAGCAGCTTAGAGGCCGGGGGGCCCGGGGCTTTCTTT
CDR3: CASSLEAGGPGAFF

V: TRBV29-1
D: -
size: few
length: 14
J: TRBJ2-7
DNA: TGCAGCGTTGTAGCCCGGACGAGCTCCTACGAGCAGTACTTC
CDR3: CSVVARTSSYEQYF

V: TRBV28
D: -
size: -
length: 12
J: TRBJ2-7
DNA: TGTGCCAGCAGTTCGACATTTAGGGAGCAGTACTTC
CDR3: CASSSTFREQYF

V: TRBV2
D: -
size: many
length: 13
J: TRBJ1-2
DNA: TGTGCCAGCAGTGATTCGGGACGCTATGGCTACACCTTC
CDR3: CASSDSGRYGYTF

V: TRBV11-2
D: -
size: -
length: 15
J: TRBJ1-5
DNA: TGTGCCAGCAGCTTAGACTCCTGGGGCAATCAGCCCCAGCATTTT
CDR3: CASSLDSWGNQPQHF

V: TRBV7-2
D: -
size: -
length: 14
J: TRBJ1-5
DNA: TGTGCCAGCAGCCCATCCGACGGCCATCAGCCCCAGCATTTT
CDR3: CASSPSDGHQPQHF

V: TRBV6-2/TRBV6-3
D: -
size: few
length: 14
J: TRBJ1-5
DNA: TGTGCCAGCAGCCGGGGAAATCGCAATCAGCCCCAGCATTTT
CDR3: CASSRGNRNQPQHF

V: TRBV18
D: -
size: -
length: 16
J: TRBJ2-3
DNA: TGTGCCAGCTCACCACCTCCGGGACTTAGCACAGATACGCAGTATTTT
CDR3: CASSPPPGLSTDTQYF

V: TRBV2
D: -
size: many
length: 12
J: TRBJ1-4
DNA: TGTGCCAGCAGCCAGCGATTGGAAGGACTGTTTTTT
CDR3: CASSQRLEGLFF

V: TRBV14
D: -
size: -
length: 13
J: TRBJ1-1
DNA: TGTGCCAGCAGCCAAGTCCTGTACACTGAAGCTTTCTTT
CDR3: CASSQVLYTEAFF

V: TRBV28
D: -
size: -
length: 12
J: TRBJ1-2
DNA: TGTGCCAGCAGTTTTGAGGACGTTGGCTACACCTTC
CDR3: CASSFEDVGYTF

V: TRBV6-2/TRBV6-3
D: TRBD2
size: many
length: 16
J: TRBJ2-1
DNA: TGTGCCAGCAGTCCGCTCAGCGGGGCCTCCTACAATGAGCAGTTCTTC
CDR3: CASSPLSGASYNEQFF

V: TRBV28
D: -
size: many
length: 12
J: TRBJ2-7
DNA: TGTGCCAGCAGTTTAACACCTTACGAGCAGTACTTC
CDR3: CASSLTPYEQYF

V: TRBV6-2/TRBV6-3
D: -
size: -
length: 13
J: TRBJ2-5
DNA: TGTGCCAGCCGAATAGCAGGCCAAGAGACCCAGTACTTC
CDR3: CASRIAGQETQYF

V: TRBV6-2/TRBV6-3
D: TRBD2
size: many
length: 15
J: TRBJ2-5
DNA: TGTGCCAGCAGTTACGGCGGGGGGTACCAAGAGACCCAGTACTTC
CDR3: CASSYGGGYQETQYF

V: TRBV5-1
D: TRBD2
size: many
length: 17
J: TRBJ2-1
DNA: TGCGCCAGCAGCTTGGGGGGACTAGCGGTCCCCCCCAATGAGCAGTTCTTC
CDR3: CASSLGGLAVPPNEQFF

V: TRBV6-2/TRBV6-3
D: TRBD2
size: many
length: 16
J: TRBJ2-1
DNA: TGTGCCAGCAGCCAATTAGCGGGGGCCGGGATTTATGAGCAGTTCTTC
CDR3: CASSQLAGAGIYEQFF

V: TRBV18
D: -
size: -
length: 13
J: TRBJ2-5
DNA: TGTGCCAGCTCACCGACACTCCAAGAGACCCAGTACTTC
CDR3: CASSPTLQETQYF

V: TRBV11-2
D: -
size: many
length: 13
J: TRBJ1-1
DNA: TGTGCCAGCAGGGCCGACAGGAACACTGAAGCTTTCTTT
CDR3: CASRADRNTEAFF

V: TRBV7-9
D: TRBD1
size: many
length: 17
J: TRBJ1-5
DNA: TGTGCCAGCAGCTTAGTCCTGACAGGGAGGGGGAATCAGCCCCAGCATTTT
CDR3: CASSLVLTGRGNQPQHF

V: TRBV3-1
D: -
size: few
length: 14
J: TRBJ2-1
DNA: TGTGCCAGCAGCCAAGGACGACAGCACAATGAGCAGTTCTTC
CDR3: CASSQGRQHNEQFF

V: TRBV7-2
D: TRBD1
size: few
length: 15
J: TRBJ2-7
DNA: TGTGCCAGCAGCCGAGACGTGACAGGGGCCTACGAGCAGTACTTC
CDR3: CASSRDVTGAYEQYF

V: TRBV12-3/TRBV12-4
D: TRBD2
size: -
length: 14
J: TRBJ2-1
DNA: TGTGCCAGCAGGCTAGCGGGAGGGCCTGGTGAGCAGTTCTTC
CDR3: CASRLAGGPGEQFF

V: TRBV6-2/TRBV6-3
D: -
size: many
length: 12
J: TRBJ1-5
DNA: TGTGCCAGCTCTTGGCCCAATCAGCCCCAGCATTTT
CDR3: CASSWPNQPQHF

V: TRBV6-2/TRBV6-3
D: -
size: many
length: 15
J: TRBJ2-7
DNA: TGTGCCAGCAGGCGGGCGGTGGGGGCCTCCTACGAGCAGTACTTC
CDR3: CASRRAVGASYEQYF

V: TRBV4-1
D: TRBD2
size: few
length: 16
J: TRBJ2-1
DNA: TGCGCCAGCAGCCAATTAGGCGGGGGGCCCCGCAATGAGCAGTTCTTC
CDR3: CASSQLGGGPRNEQFF

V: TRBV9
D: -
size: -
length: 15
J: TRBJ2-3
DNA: TGTGCCAGCAGCGACGGCAGAGGAGGCACAGATACGCAGTATTTT
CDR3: CASSDGRGGTDTQYF

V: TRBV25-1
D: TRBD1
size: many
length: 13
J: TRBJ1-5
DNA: TGTGCCAGCAGCGGACAGGGCAATCAGCCCCAGCATTTT
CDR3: CASSGQGNQPQHF

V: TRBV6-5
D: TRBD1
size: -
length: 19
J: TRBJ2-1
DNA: TGTGCCAGCAGTCCTACAACAGGAAGGACAGGGGGCGCTAAGGATGAGCAGTTCTTC
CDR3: CASSPTTGRTGGAKDEQFF

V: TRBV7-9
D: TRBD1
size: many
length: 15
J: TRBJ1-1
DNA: TGTGCCAGCAGCTCCCGAACAGGGGTTTTGACTGAAGCTTTCTTT
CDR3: CASSSRTGVLTEAFF

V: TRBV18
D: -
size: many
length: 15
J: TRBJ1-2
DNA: TGTGCCAGCTCACCAGAGGAGCTACCTAACTATGGCTACACCTTC
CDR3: CASSPEELPNYGYTF

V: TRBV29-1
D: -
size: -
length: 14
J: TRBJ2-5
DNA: TGCAGCGCCCATCGGCCGGGAATTGCTGAGACCCAGTACTTC
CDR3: CSAHRPGIAETQYF

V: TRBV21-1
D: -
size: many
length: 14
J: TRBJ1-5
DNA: TGTGCCAGCAGCAAAAACGCCGGCAATCAGCCCCAGCATTTT
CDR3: CASSKNAGNQPQHF

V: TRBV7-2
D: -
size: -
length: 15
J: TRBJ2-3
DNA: TGTGCCAACAGAATACGTCAGGGTTCAGGAGATACGCAGTATTTT
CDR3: CANRIRQGSGDTQYF

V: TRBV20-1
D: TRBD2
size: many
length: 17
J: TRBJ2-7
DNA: TGCAGTGCTAGACCCCCCTTGGCTAGCGGGAAGCCGTACGAGCAGTACTTC
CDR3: CSARPPLASGKPYEQYF

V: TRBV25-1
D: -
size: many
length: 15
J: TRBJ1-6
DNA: TGTGCCAGCAGGGACCCGACGCAAGGGTATTCACCCCTCCACTTT
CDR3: CASRDPTQGYSPLHF

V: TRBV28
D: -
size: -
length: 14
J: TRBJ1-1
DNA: TGTGCCAGCAGTTCCGGTACGGGATTCCAGAAAGCTTTCTTT
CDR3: CASSSGTGFQKAFF

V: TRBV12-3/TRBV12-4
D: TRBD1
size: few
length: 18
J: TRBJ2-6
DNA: TGTGCCAGCAGTCCCCCGGGACAGGGGATACCTGGGGCCAACGTCCTGACTTTC
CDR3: CASSPPGQGIPGANVLTF

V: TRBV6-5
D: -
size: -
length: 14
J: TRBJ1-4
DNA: TGTGCCAGCAGCCCCTGGGGACGATCGGAAAAACTGTTTTTT
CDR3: CASSPWGRSEKLFF

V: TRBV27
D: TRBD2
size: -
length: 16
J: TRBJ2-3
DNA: TGTGCCAGCAGCCCGACCCTAGCGGGATACACAGATACGCAGTATTTT
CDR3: CASSPTLAGYTDTQYF

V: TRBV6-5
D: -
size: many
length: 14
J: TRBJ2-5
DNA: TGTGCCAGCAGTTACGGAGGCCCGGGGGAGACCCAGTACTTC
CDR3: CASSYGGPGETQYF